The sequence of this T cell receptor (beta chain) was determined in a study of blood T cell repertoires in COVID-19. Background on the study: The United States, Italy and Spain provided the acute and convalescent COVID-19 samples. Nucleic acid was either cDNA or gDNA, and it came from T cells, B-cell-depleted T cells, or PBMCs.

Assay: immunoSEQ multiplex PCR; the TCRdb copy retains only in-frame clones and omits some. The data show more than 60,000 clones, roughly 89% seen once. Sequencing was done on a sample of peripheral blood. The sequence derives from a woman in her fifties or sixties with active COVID-19.

CDR3 in DNA: TGCGCCAGCAGCCCAGGACAGCCTCAAGAGACCCAGTACTTC. It encodes CASSPGQPQETQYF. The chain employs TRBV5-1 and TRBJ2-5; maybe TRBD1 (6 bases). Germline V gives CDR1 SGHRS, CDR2 YFSETQ. This CDR3 is built from 14 residues. V lost 4 bases, J lost 2 bases, and 12 bases lay in between.